This record looks at one TCR beta chain sequence and its context. The data are from a study of T cells in Graves' hyperthyroidism and ophthalmopathy. The ends were cut back, 4 bases at V and 1 base at J, with 8 bases in the middle. This CDR3 is 14 amino acids long. Germline V gene lookup returns CDR1 DFQATT and CDR2 SNEGSKA (reference sequence). TCR beta CDR3 regions were amplified from RNA. The HTBI primer set served for first-round RT-PCR of the TCR CDR3. TCRdb re-called the multiplex PCR reads through MiXCR, storing one row per CDR3 protein. The data show around 500,000 distinct CDR3 sequences, 14% seen once.

This chain joins TRBV20-1 and TRBJ2-6; D is unresolved. The sequenced sample consisted of blood. This sequence was found in a woman under 30 with Graves' hyperthyroidism. CDR3: CSATPNSGANVLTF. The CDR3 coding sequence is TGCAGTGCTACACCAAATTCTGGGGCCAACGTCCTGACTTTC.